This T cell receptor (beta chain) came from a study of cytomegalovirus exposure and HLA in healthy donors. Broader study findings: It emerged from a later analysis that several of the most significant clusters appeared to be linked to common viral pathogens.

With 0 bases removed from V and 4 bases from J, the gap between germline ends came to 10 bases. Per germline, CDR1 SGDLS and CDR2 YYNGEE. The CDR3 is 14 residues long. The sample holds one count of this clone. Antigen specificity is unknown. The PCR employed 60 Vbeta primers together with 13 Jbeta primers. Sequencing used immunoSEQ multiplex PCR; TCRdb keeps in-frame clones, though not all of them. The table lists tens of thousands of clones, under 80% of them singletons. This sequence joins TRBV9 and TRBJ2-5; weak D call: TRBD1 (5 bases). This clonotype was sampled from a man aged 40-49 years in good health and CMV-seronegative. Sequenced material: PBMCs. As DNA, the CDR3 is TGTGCCAGCAGCGTAGCCCCAGGGATAGAGACCCAGTACTTC. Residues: CASSVAPGIETQYF.